The entry below describes one T cell receptor (beta chain). Its antigen is undetermined. This PCR relied on a set of 60 Vbeta primers and 13 Jbeta primers. Generated by immunoSEQ multiplex PCR, the TCRdb table keeps only in-frame clones and is missing some. The table has some 200,000 clones, roughly 80% seen once. The CDR3 is 16 residues long. Unmatched junction bases numbered 9, after V lost 0 bases and J lost 6 bases. Germline V gives CDR1 SQVTM, CDR2 ANQGSEA. This entry is derived from a study of cytomegalovirus exposure and HLA in healthy donors. Study-level results: Cytomegalovirus status, reportedly, was diagnosed with high specificity and sensitivity by the classifier.

This sequence originates from a man aged 40-49 years in good health and CMV-seronegative. Sequencing used PBMCs. The chain links TRBV29-1 to TRBJ2-1, with 9 bases aligning to TRBD1. The CDR3 DNA reads as TGCAGCGTTGAAGACCCGACAGGGGGAGCTGTCAATGAGCAGTTCTTC. Residues: CSVEDPTGGAVNEQFF.